The rows below give T cell receptor beta chains drawn from one sample of a study of blood T cell repertoires in COVID-19. Here immunoSEQ multiplex PCR was the method, and the copy in TCRdb shows in-frame clones only, minus some. The sample lists about 83,000 clones, under 80% occurring once. The sample taken for sequencing was peripheral blood. These TCRs come from a woman aged 80 or over with active or convalescent COVID-19. Both conserved end residues are part of each CDR3. Fields, in order: clone size, D gene, J gene, V gene, CDR3 protein, CDR3 DNA. A D gene is named only where the DNA matches it firmly. The size field is filled for only some rows; it gives once, few, many or a size class.

- - TRBJ1-4 TRBV29-1 CSVGVSNEKLFF TGCAGCGTAGGGGTCTCGAATGAAAAACTGTTTTTT
- TRBD1 TRBJ2-7 TRBV15 CATSRDRAGTGSNRRPYEQYF TGTGCCACCAGCAGAGATCGCGCCGGGACAGGTTCAAATCGTCGTCCCTACGAGCAGTATTTC
few - TRBJ2-7 TRBV6-4 CASRELTEQYF TGTGCCAGCAGGGAGCTTACGGAGCAGTACTTC
- TRBD2 TRBJ2-7 TRBV7-8 CASSRRGGPYEQYF TGTGCCAGCAGCCGCCGGGGGGGACCCTACGAGCAGTACTTC
- - TRBJ1-2 TRBV2 CASSENSKSHYGYTF TGTGCCAGCAGCGAAAACAGCAAATCCCACTATGGCTACACCTTC
- TRBD1 TRBJ1-4 TRBV30 CAWSVGTGDEKLFF TGTGCCTGGAGTGTCGGGACAGGGGATGAAAAACTGTTTTTT
many - TRBJ1-6 TRBV9 CASSVRPVNSPLHF TGTGCCAGCAGCGTGAGGCCAGTTAATTCACCCCTCCACTTT
- TRBD2 TRBJ2-1 TRBV7-2 CASSLVSGGWDNEQFF TGTGCCAGCAGCTTAGTTAGCGGGGGCTGGGACAATGAGCAGTTCTTC
- - TRBJ1-1 TRBV6-2/TRBV6-3 CASSPSGGAAVNTEAFF TGTGCCAGCAGTCCCTCGGGGGGGGCTGCGGTGAACACTGAAGCTTTCTTT
- TRBD2 TRBJ2-1 TRBV7-9 CASSKTSHSYNEQFF TGTGCCAGCAGTAAGACTAGCCATTCCTACAATGAGCAGTTCTTC
- - TRBJ2-2 TRBV7-9 CASSPRLNTGELFF TGTGCCAGCAGCCCCCGTCTTAACACCGGGGAGCTGTTTTTT
- TRBD1 TRBJ1-1 TRBV6-2/TRBV6-3 CASSDRVAEAFF TGTGCCAGCAGCGACAGGGTCGCTGAAGCTTTCTTT
- TRBD1 TRBJ1-1 TRBV4-3 CASSQGTRGVAFF TGCGCCAGCAGCCAAGGGACCAGGGGGGTTGCTTTCTTT
- TRBD1 TRBJ2-7 TRBV29-1 CSVASGTGGVYEQYF TGCAGCGTTGCCTCCGGGACAGGGGGCGTCTACGAGCAGTACTTC
- - TRBJ1-5 TRBV19 CASSIDGGGSQPQHF TGTGCCAGTAGTATAGACGGGGGGGGATCTCAGCCCCAGCATTTT
once - TRBJ2-3 TRBV19 CASSTGMTDTQYF TGTGCCAGTAGTACAGGGATGACAGATACGCAGTATTTT
- - TRBJ1-2 TRBV3-1/TRBV3-2 CASSQMTEYYGYTF TGTGCCAGCAGCCAAATGACAGAGTACTATGGCTACACCTTC
- - TRBJ2-5 TRBV30 CAWRVAGTIQETQYF TGTGCCTGGAGAGTGGCAGGGACAATCCAAGAGACCCAGTACTTC
- TRBD1 TRBJ1-2 TRBV11-2 CASSTLQGVFGYTF TGTGCCAGCAGTACACTACAGGGGGTGTTCGGCTACACCTTC
- - TRBJ2-1 TRBV6-5 CASRSGLSSYNEQFF TGTGCCAGCAGATCAGGGCTTAGCTCCTACAATGAGCAGTTCTTC
- - TRBJ2-7 TRBV21-1 CAAGNASDEQYF TGTGCGGCGGGGAACGCATCGGACGAGCAGTACTTC
- - TRBJ2-5 TRBV11-3 CASSRTRGETQYF TGTGCCAGCAGCCGAACTAGGGGGGAGACCCAGTACTTC
- - TRBJ2-3 TRBV30 CAWSVNTGSTDTQYF TGTGCCTGGAGTGTAAATACAGGATCCACAGATACGCAGTATTTT
- - TRBJ2-2 TRBV2 CASIFQRTTGELFF TGTGCCAGCATTTTCCAACGTACAACCGGGGAGCTGTTTTTT
few - TRBJ2-2 TRBV11-2 CASSFYGGELFF TGTGCCAGCAGCTTCTATGGCGGGGAGCTGTTTTTT
- - TRBJ1-2 TRBV5-1 CASSLASPFSYTF TGCGCCAGCAGCTTGGCCTCCCCTTTTAGCTACACCTTC
- TRBD1 TRBJ2-5 TRBV6-5 CAPSGQGSSETQYF TGTGCCCCATCGGGACAGGGGAGTTCAGAGACCCAGTACTTC
- - TRBJ1-3 TRBV20-1 CSALSGNTIYF TGCAGTGCTCTGAGTGGAAACACCATATATTTT
once - TRBJ2-1 TRBV24-1 CAISRADNEQFF TGTGCCATCTCGAGGGCGGACAATGAGCAGTTCTTC
- TRBD1 TRBJ2-1 TRBV6-5 CASRGQGAFYNEQFF TGTGCCAGCAGAGGACAGGGAGCCTTCTACAATGAGCAGTTCTTC
- TRBD1 TRBJ2-2 TRBV19 CASSMGQGGVTGELFF TGTGCCAGTAGTATGGGACAGGGGGGGGTCACCGGGGAGCTGTTTTTT
- - TRBJ1-6 TRBV7-9 CASSLAPGGSNSPLHF TGTGCCAGCAGCTTAGCCCCCGGGGGAAGTAATTCACCCCTCCACTTT
once TRBD1 TRBJ1-4 TRBV28 CASRGQEVRSNEKLFF TGTGCCAGCAGAGGACAGGAAGTTAGGTCTAATGAAAAACTGTTTTTT
- TRBD1 TRBJ2-7 TRBV19 CASSTARGTGGYEQYF TGTGCCAGTAGTACCGCCCGGGGGACAGGGGGCTACGAGCAGTACTTC
- - TRBJ1-3 TRBV19 CASSFSSGNTIYF TGTGCCAGTAGCTTTAGCTCTGGAAACACCATATATTTT
- TRBD2 TRBJ2-5 TRBV6-2/TRBV6-3 CASSPTGLADETQYF TGTGCCAGCAGTCCCACGGGACTAGCGGATGAGACCCAGTACTTC
few - TRBJ1-4 TRBV19 CASSGYREDLEKLFF TGTGCCAGTAGTGGCTACAGGGAAGACCTTGAAAAACTGTTTTTT
- TRBD1 TRBJ1-4 TRBV4-3 CASSSNRGLGEKLFF TGCGCCAGCAGCTCTAACAGGGGGCTAGGGGAAAAACTGTTTTTT
- TRBD1 TRBJ1-5 TRBV5-5 CASSLETGLNQPQHF TGTGCCAGCAGCTTGGAGACAGGGCTCAATCAGCCCCAGCATTTT
- - TRBJ1-4 TRBV11-2 CASSQAGDRGSKLFF TGTGCCAGCAGTCAAGCGGGGGATCGAGGTTCAAAACTGTTTTTT
medium-sized - TRBJ2-2 TRBV7-7 CASSPAEAGELFF TGTGCTAGCAGCCCGGCGGAGGCCGGGGAGCTGTTTTTT
- TRBD2 TRBJ2-7 TRBV29-1 CSVGGGISSYEQYF TGCAGCGTTGGGGGGGGGATAAGCTCCTACGAGCAGTACTTC
- TRBD1 TRBJ2-1 TRBV15 CATSRRTGRNEQFF TGTGCCACCAGCAGACGGACAGGGCGAAATGAGCAGTTCTTC
- - TRBJ1-5 TRBV19 CASSIGPSGVSAQPQHF TGTGCCAGTAGTATAGGCCCCTCCGGGGTTTCCGCACAGCCCCAGCATTTT
- - TRBJ1-5 TRBV6-6 CASSYSAGSNQPQHF TGTGCCAGCAGTTACTCGGCAGGAAGCAATCAGCCCCAGCATTTT